Below are 31 T cell receptor beta chains sequenced from a single sample in a study of T cell clonality in common variable immunodeficiency. Here immunoSEQ multiplex PCR was the method, and the copy in TCRdb shows in-frame clones only, minus some. Listed for the sample are about 18,000 clones, none seen a single time. Study findings and constraints: In common variable immunodeficiency, TCR beta chains reportedly carried fewer deletions and N-nucleotide insertions.

No antigens are known for them. Sequencing was carried out using peripheral blood mononuclear cells. Receptors were obtained from a human donor with common variable immunodeficiency.

This clone was counted between two and nine times. The CDR3 reads CASSSGLASTDTQYF. The CDR3 bases that were read are TGCGCCAGCAGCTCGGGACTAGCTAGCACAGATACG. The chain employs TRBV5-1 and TRBJ2-3; 9 positions match TRBD2. Coverage ceases 3 residues before the CDR3 finishes, and the germline J gene fills in the end. CDR3 size: 15 residues. The ends lost 3 bases at V and 0 bases at J; junction bases unmatched: 2. Germline lookup yields CDR1 SGHRS and CDR2 YFSETQ.

Comments on this clone: The read terminates 3 residues before the CDR3 end, so the remaining end is supplied by the germline J gene. The chain links TRBV7-9 to TRBJ2-3; 8 nucleotides line up with TRBD2. The CDR3 runs to 14 residues. Trimming cost V 1 base and J 6 bases; bases outside gene matches: 3. Germline lookup yields CDR1 SEHNR and CDR2 FQNEAQ (reference sequence). The sequenced CDR3 bases are TGTGCCAGCAGCTTAGGGACTAGCTGGGATACG. Translation gives CASSLGTSWDT. From start to end, the CDR3 is CASSLGTSWDTQYF. Full variable domain (remainder filled in from reference TRBV7-9 and TRBJ2-3): DTGVSQNPRHKITKRGQNVTFRCDPISEHNRLYWYRQTLGQGPEFLTYFQNEAQLEKSRLLSDRFSAERPKGSFSTLEIQRTEQGDSAMYLCASSLGTSWDTQYFGPGTRLTVL.

This clone was observed many times. The read falls 3 residues short of the CDR3 end, and the missing part is taken from the germline J gene. The V call is TRBV30, the J call TRBJ2-1, with TRBD2 matching 8 bases. Germline V gene sequence: CDR1 GTSNPN, CDR2 SVGIG (reference sequence). The ends lost 3 bases at V and 0 bases at J; junction bases unmatched: 1. This CDR3 is built from 14 residues. The sequenced CDR3 bases are TGTGCCTGGAGACTAGCGGTCTCCTACAATGAG. It specifies CAWRLAVSYNE. The full CDR3 sequence reads CAWRLAVSYNEQFF.

This clone has a count of ten or more. The read stops 3 residues short of the end of the CDR3; the missing end is completed from the germline J gene. The rearrangement joins TRBV20-1 to TRBJ2-5; TRBD1 matches at 9 bases. V lost 3 bases, J lost 5 bases, and 7 bases stayed unmatched. The CDR3 is 14 residues long. Germline V gene data show CDR1 as DFQATT and CDR2 as SNEGSKA (reference sequence). CDR3 DNA, as far as it was read: TGCAGTGCTAGGGCTGACAGGGGGGGGGAGACC. This sequence encodes CSARADRGGET. The whole CDR3 sequence is CSARADRGGETQYF.

This clone was found many times. The sequenced fragment ends 3 residues before the CDR3 boundary, so the rest is inferred from the germline J gene. The chain recombines TRBV19 with TRBJ1-1, with D possibly being TRBD1 (5 bases). Germline V gene sequence: CDR1 LNHDA, CDR2 SQIVND (reference sequence). The CDR3 contains 14 residues. Trimming removed 4 bases at V and 3 bases at J, with 12 bases between. CDR3 region: CASSTPDSYTEAFF. CDR3 bases read: TGTGCCAGTAGTACCCCCGACAGTTACACTGAA.

This clone is judged medium-sized (0.01 to 0.1%). The read terminates 3 residues ahead of where the CDR3 ends, so the germline J gene completes it. The V and J genes are TRBV30 and TRBJ2-6, with D unresolved. V lost 0 bases and J lost 5, with 11 bases in between. Germline-derived CDR1 and CDR2 are GTSNPN and SVGIG (reference sequence). The CDR3 length is 15 residues. The CDR3 spells CAWSVGSTRANVLTF. The CDR3 DNA, read in part, is TGTGCCTGGAGTGTAGGCAGTACCCGGGCCAACGTC.

This clone was seen many times. The missing CDR3 end, 3 residues past where the read stops, is filled in from the germline J gene. The rearrangement links TRBV18 to TRBJ1-2, with 8 bases that match TRBD1. CDR3 length: 14 amino acids. CDR1 is KGHSH and CDR2 is LQKENI in the germline V gene. J gave up 1 base and V 4 bases, and 2 bases lay outside the gene matches. The CDR3 DNA, read in part, is TGTGCCAGCTCACTTACAGGGGGTAACTATGGC. Protein product: CASSLTGGNYG. The CDR3 reads in full as CASSLTGGNYGYTF.

This clone was detected ten times or more. Sequencing ends 3 residues short of the CDR3 end; the germline J gene provides the rest. V gene TRBV7-8 combines with J gene TRBJ1-4; D uncertain. CDR3 length equals 12 residues. Between the trimmed V and J ends, which lost 4 bases and 8 bases, there was a span of 8 bases. Germline V CDR1 and CDR2: SGHVS, FQNEAQ. This CDR3 is CASSSTREKLFF. The DNA read from the CDR3 is TGTGCCAGCAGCTCGACTCGGGAAAAA.

In its sample, this clone was seen many times. The read is 3 residues too short to cover the CDR3 end, so that end is filled in from the germline J gene. The chain is built from TRBV19 and TRBJ2-5; 12 bases fit TRBD2. The length of the CDR3 is 15 residues. Trimming removed 6 bases from V and 2 bases from J; junction bases left unmatched: 4. CDR1 and CDR2 (germline): LNHDA, SQIVND (reference sequence). CDR3 DNA, as far as it was read: TGTGCCAGTAGGTCACTAGCGGGAGGACAAGAGACC. As protein: CASRSLAGGQET. The whole CDR3 protein is CASRSLAGGQETQYF.

This clone was recorded many times. The CDR3 goes on 3 residues after the read ends, and that part is filled in from the germline J gene. The V and J genes are TRBV5-1 and TRBJ2-7; 13 bases fit TRBD2. Per germline, CDR1 SGHRS and CDR2 YFSETQ. After removal of 3 bases from V and 2 bases from J, the junction contained 5 bases not matched to a gene. This CDR3 spans 16 amino acids. CDR3 DNA, as far as it was read: TGCGCCAGCAGCTCGGGACTAGCGGGGACTACCTACGAG. Translated: CASSSGLAGTTYE. The complete CDR3 protein is CASSSGLAGTTYEQYF.

This clone was detected many times. The sequenced fragment ends 3 residues before the CDR3 boundary, so the rest is inferred from the germline J gene. This rearrangement joins TRBV12-3 or TRBV12-4 to TRBJ1-1; D not resolved. This CDR3 has 13 residues. V was trimmed by 6 bases and J by 5 bases, leaving 13 bases between them. CDR3 DNA (partial): TGTGCCAGCAGGCCCCGTGGAGGGACTGAA. It yields the protein CASRPRGGTE. The whole CDR3 is CASRPRGGTEAFF.

The table lists this clone with a few counts. Sequencing ends 3 residues short of the CDR3 end; the germline J gene provides the rest. The V gene is TRBV7-2, the J gene TRBJ2-7; 7 nucleotides line up with TRBD2. Germline values: CDR1 SGHTA, CDR2 FQGNSA. The J segment lost 4 bases and the V segment lost 4 bases, leaving 7 bases of the junction unmatched. CDR3 length: 14 amino acids. CDR3 residues: CASSSGLGLYEQYF. The CDR3 bases that were read are TGTGCCAGCAGCTCCGGACTAGGTCTATACGAG.

Ten or more counts support this clone. The CDR3 end falls 3 residues outside the read, so it is completed with the germline J gene. The chain carries TRBV20-1 and TRBJ2-7, with 8 bases identical to TRBD2. Trimming at V came to 3 bases and at J to 1 base, leaving 11 bases not matched to a gene. The CDR3 totals 16 residues. Looked up from germline, CDR1 is DFQATT and CDR2 is SNEGSKA (reference sequence). The CDR3 spells CSASDQAGVGSYEQYF. The DNA read from the CDR3 is TGCAGTGCTAGTGACCAAGCGGGAGTAGGGTCCTACGAG.

In this sample, this clone turned up a few times. The sequence runs out 3 residues before the end of the CDR3; the remainder is reconstructed from the germline J gene. This rearrangement joins TRBV5-1 to TRBJ2-1; 11 positions agree with TRBD2. Trimming at V came to 7 bases and at J to 9 bases, leaving 9 bases not matched to a gene. The CDR3 contains 14 residues. Germline CDR1 reads SGHRS; CDR2 reads YFSETQ. The covered CDR3 bases are TGCGCCAGCCGACAAATAGCGGGAGGGGGTGAG. As protein: CASRQIAGGGE. The full CDR3 protein reads CASRQIAGGGEQFF.

This clone was seen a few times. The CDR3 goes on 3 residues after the read ends, and that part is filled in from the germline J gene. The chain couples TRBV5-1 to TRBJ2-7; 9 bases are a match to TRBD1. CDR1 is SGHRS and CDR2 is YFSETQ in the germline V gene. Trimming took 3 bases from V and 5 from J; bases not matched to a gene: 6. This CDR3 contains 14 residues. CDR3 DNA, as far as it was read: TGCGCCAGCAGCTCGGGCGGGACAGGGAACGAG. Amino acid sequence: CASSSGGTGNE. The whole CDR3 region reads CASSSGGTGNEQYF.

This clone was observed many times. Read sequence stops 3 residues before the CDR3 end, and the germline J gene provides the missing end. This chain connects TRBV18 to TRBJ2-7, with a tentative D call TRBD2 (5 bases). The CDR3 extends over 13 amino acids. V lost 3 bases and J lost 3, with 9 bases in between. From germline, CDR1 is KGHSH and CDR2 LQKENI. The CDR3 spells CASSPPGLYEQYF. The sequenced CDR3 bases are TGTGCCAGCTCACCCCCAGGACTCTACGAG.

This clone was seen many times. The read terminates 3 residues ahead of where the CDR3 ends, so the germline J gene completes it. The chain couples TRBV5-1 to TRBJ1-1; D remains unclear. The germline V gene encodes CDR1 SGHRS and CDR2 YFSETQ. Between the trimmed V and J ends, which lost 4 bases and 0 bases, there was a span of 10 bases. The CDR3 is 14 amino acids. CDR3 residues: CASSPDTVNTEAFF. CDR3 DNA, as far as it was read: TGCGCCAGCAGCCCTGACACCGTGAACACTGAA.

In this sample, this clone turned up many times. CDR3 loop: CASIISGTGRTEAFF. Partial CDR3 DNA: TGTGCCAGTATCATCTCCGGGACAGGGCGCACTGAA. This chain connects TRBV19 to TRBJ1-1, with TRBD1 identical over 9 bases. The read ends 3 residues before the CDR3 terminus; that terminus is restored from the germline J gene. V was pared by 7 bases and J by 4 bases, with 10 bases of the junction left unmatched. Germline CDR1 is LNHDA and CDR2 is SQIVND (reference sequence). CDR3 size: 15 residues.

This clone has at least ten counts. The read stops 3 residues short of the end of the CDR3; the missing end is completed from the germline J gene. The chain uses TRBV18 and TRBJ1-4, with TRBD1 matching 7 bases. The V gene end was trimmed by 3 bases and the J gene end by 4 bases; junction bases not matched to a gene: 14. CDR3 length: 18 amino acids. Looked up from germline, CDR1 is KGHSH and CDR2 is LQKENI. The sequenced part of the CDR3 DNA is TGTGCCAGCTCACCCGACAGGGTCGAGTTCGCGTATAATGAAAAA. This gives the protein CASSPDRVEFAYNEK. Given in full, the CDR3 is CASSPDRVEFAYNEKLFF.

This clone has at least ten counts. The CDR3 end is not reached by the read, which stops 3 residues before it; the germline J gene fills it in. The chain employs TRBV2 and TRBJ2-2; no reliable D call. Trimming took off 6 bases at V and 0 bases at J, with 8 bases between the two ends. The CDR3 has 14 amino acids. Looked up from germline, CDR1 is SNHLY and CDR2 is FYNNEI. The CDR3: CASRRFANTGELFF. The DNA read from the CDR3 is TGTGCCAGCAGGCGATTCGCGAACACCGGGGAG.

The sample holds many counts of this clone. The read falls 3 residues short of the CDR3 end, and the missing part is taken from the germline J gene. The chain links TRBV12-3 or TRBV12-4 to TRBJ2-2; 8 nucleotides line up with TRBD1. The CDR3 totals 15 residues. J was trimmed by 6 bases and V by 6 bases; bases with no gene match: 9. The DNA read from the CDR3 is TGTGCCAGCAGCCGACAGGGGTGGAGGGCCGGGGAG. Protein product: CASSRQGWRAGE. The complete CDR3 reads CASSRQGWRAGELFF.

This clone came up many times. The CDR3 is cut off 3 residues early in the read; its end comes from the germline J gene. The V call is TRBV5-1, the J call TRBJ2-2, with 12 bases matching TRBD1. The ends lost 5 bases at V and 5 bases at J; junction bases unmatched: 4. CDR3 size: 15 residues. Per the germline V gene, CDR1 is SGHRS and CDR2 is YFSETQ. The CDR3: CASRPGQGATGELFF. CDR3 DNA (partial): TGCGCCAGCAGACCGGGACAGGGGGCGACCGGGGAG.

This clone was counted at least ten times. Read sequence stops 3 residues before the CDR3 end, and the germline J gene provides the missing end. The chain carries TRBV7-9 and TRBJ2-3; D is possibly TRBD1 (5 bases). The V gene's germline CDR1 is SEHNR and CDR2 FQNEAQ (reference sequence). CDR3 length equals 13 residues. Trimming removed 5 bases at V and 4 bases at J, with 10 bases between. CDR3 loop: CASSPKGPDTQYF. The CDR3 DNA, read in part, is TGTGCCAGCAGCCCTAAGGGGCCAGATACG.

This clone occurred many times. The sequenced fragment ends 3 residues before the CDR3 boundary, so the rest is inferred from the germline J gene. This chain uses TRBV20-1 with TRBJ1-1; 10 positions match TRBD1. This CDR3 has 15 amino acids. Trimming cost V 0 bases and J 4 bases; bases outside gene matches: 5. The germline V gene encodes CDR1 DFQATT and CDR2 SNEGSKA (reference sequence). CDR3 DNA (partial): TGCAGTGCTAGAGATACCAGACAGGGGGCCACTGAA. It encodes CSARDTRQGATE. In full, the CDR3 reads CSARDTRQGATEAFF.

This clone was detected only a few times. The sequenced fragment ends 3 residues before the CDR3 boundary, so the rest is inferred from the germline J gene. The chain is built from TRBV18 and TRBJ1-2; the D gene is possibly TRBD1 (6 bases). Germline V gives CDR1 KGHSH, CDR2 LQKENI. This CDR3 is built from 15 residues. V was cut by 1 base and J by 5 bases, with 14 bases left in between. The sequenced CDR3 bases are TGTGCCAGCTCACCACTGGGGGCGAGAGAATATGGC. It yields the protein CASSPLGAREYG. The entire CDR3 protein is CASSPLGAREYGYTF.

This clone is medium-sized. This CDR3 reads CSVESHRDEQYF. The CDR3 DNA, read in part, is TGCAGCGTTGAATCCCACCGGGACGAG. V is TRBV29-1 and J is TRBJ2-7, with D unresolved. The read terminates 3 residues before the CDR3 end, so the remaining end is supplied by the germline J gene. Germline V CDR1 and CDR2: SQVTM, ANQGSEA. The CDR3 totals 12 residues. V was clipped by 2 bases and J by 5 bases, with 10 bases between them.

This clone was seen many times. The CDR3 is cut off 3 residues early in the read; its end comes from the germline J gene. The chain uses TRBV18 and TRBJ1-4, with 9 bases identical to TRBD1. Germline values: CDR1 KGHSH, CDR2 LQKENI. Unmatched junction bases numbered 7, after V lost 3 bases and J lost 5 bases. The CDR3 is 16 amino acids. CDR3 residues: CASSPLSGTGNEKLFF. The sequenced part of the CDR3 DNA is TGTGCCAGCTCACCCCTTTCCGGGACAGGGAATGAAAAA.

There are many counts of this clone. The missing CDR3 end, 3 residues past where the read stops, is filled in from the germline J gene. The chain links TRBV5-6 to TRBJ1-2; a possible D gene is TRBD1 (5 bases). Looked up from germline, CDR1 is SGHDT and CDR2 is YYEEEE. The V gene lost 4 bases and the J gene lost 4 bases, with 14 bases spanning the gap. This CDR3 comprises 14 residues. CDR3: CASSRAGQGYGYTF. The CDR3 DNA, read in part, is TGTGCCAGCAGCCGGGCGGGGCAGGGCTATGGC.

In its sample, this clone was seen many times. The read falls 3 residues short of the CDR3 end, and the missing part is taken from the germline J gene. The chain is built from TRBV2 and TRBJ2-4, with 7 bases lining up with TRBD1. This CDR3 spans 15 amino acids. Per germline, CDR1 SNHLY and CDR2 FYNNEI. Trimming at V came to 7 bases and at J to 0 bases, leaving 6 bases not matched to a gene. CDR3 loop: CASTGTGEAKNIQYF. Partial CDR3 DNA: TGTGCCAGCACTGGAACAGGGGAAGCCAAAAACATT.

Of note for this clone: The sequenced fragment ends 3 residues before the CDR3 boundary, so the rest is inferred from the germline J gene. V is TRBV2 and J is TRBJ2-1; 13 positions match TRBD2. Trimming at V came to 6 bases and at J to 7 bases, leaving 6 bases not matched to a gene. Germline V gene data show CDR1 as SNHLY and CDR2 as FYNNEI. There are 15 residues in the CDR3. The DNA read from the CDR3 is TGTGCCAGCAGACCCGGGACTAGCGGGGCAAATGAG. It specifies CASRPGTSGANE. The full CDR3 reads CASRPGTSGANEQFF.

Ten or more counts support this clone. The CDR3 end is not reached by the read, which stops 3 residues before it; the germline J gene fills it in. V gene TRBV7-2 combines with J gene TRBJ2-7, with D perhaps TRBD1 (5 bases). V dropped 2 bases and J dropped 2 bases, with 10 bases sitting between them. The V gene's germline CDR1 is SGHTA and CDR2 FQGNSA. This CDR3 has 14 amino acids. The CDR3 loop reads CASSLQGFTYEQYF. The part of the CDR3 DNA that was read is TGTGCCAGCAGCTTACAGGGTTTTACCTACGAG.